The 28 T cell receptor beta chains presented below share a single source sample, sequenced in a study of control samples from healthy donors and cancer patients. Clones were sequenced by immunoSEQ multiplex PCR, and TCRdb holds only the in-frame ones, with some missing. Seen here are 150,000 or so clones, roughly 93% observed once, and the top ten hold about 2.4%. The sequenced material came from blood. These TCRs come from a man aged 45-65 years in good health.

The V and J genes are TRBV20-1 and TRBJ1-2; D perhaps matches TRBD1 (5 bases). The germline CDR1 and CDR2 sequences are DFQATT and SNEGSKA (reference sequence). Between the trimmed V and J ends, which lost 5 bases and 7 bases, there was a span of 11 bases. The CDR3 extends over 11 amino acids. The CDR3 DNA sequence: TGCAGTGCTGGGGCGGGATTTGGCTACACCTTC. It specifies CSAGAGFGYTF.

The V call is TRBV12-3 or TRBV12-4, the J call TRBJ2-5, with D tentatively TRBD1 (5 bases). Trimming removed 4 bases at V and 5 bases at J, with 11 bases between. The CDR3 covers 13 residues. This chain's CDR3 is CASSSVGVETQYF. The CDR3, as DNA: TGTGCCAGCAGTTCGGTAGGGGTGGAGACCCAGTACTTC.

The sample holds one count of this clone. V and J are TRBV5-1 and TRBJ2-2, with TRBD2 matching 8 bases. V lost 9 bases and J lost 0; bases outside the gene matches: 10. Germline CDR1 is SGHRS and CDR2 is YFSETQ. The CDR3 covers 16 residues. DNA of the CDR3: TGCGCCACTCGAGCCACGACTAGCGCGAACACCGGGGAGCTGTTTTTT. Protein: CATRATTSANTGELFF. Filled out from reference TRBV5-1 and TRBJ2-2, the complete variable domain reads KAGVTQTPRYLIKTRGQQVTLSCSPISGHRSVSWYQQTPGQGLQFLFEYFSETQRNKGNFPGRFSGRQFSNSRSEMNVSTLELGDSALYLCATRATTSANTGELFFGEGSRLTVL.

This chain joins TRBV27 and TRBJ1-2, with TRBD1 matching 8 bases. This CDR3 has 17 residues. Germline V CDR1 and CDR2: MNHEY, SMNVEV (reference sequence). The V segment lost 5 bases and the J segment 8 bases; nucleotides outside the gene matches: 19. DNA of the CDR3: TGTGCCAGCAGTCCCCTAAGTCCGGGACAGGCCAGACTCGGCTACACCTTC. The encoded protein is CASSPLSPGQARLGYTF.

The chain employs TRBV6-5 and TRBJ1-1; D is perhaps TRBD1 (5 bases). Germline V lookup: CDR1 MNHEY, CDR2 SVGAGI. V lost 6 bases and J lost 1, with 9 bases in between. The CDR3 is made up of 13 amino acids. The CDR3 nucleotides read TGTGCCAGCAGCCGCCAGGGGAACACTGAAGCTTTCTTT. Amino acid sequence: CASSRQGNTEAFF.

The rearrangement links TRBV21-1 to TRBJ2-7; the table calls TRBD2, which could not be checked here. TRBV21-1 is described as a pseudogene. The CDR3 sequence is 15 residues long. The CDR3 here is CASSASSGETYEQYF. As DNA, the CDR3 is TGTGCCAGCAGCGCCTCTAGCGGGGAGACCTACGAGCAGTACTTC.

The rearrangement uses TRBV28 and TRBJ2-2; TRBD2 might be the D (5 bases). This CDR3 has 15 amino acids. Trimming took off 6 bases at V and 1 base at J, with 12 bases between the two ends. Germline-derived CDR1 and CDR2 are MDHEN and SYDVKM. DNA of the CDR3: TGTGCCAGCAGCCCCGCCCGGGGGAACACCGGGGAGCTGTTTTTT. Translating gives CASSPARGNTGELFF.

The CDR3 here is CASSPSRADTQYF. In DNA form, the CDR3 reads TGTGCCAGCTCACCGTCCCGGGCAGATACGCAGTATTTT. This chain uses TRBV18 with TRBJ2-3, with unresolved D. The CDR3 is 13 residues long. V lost 3 bases and J 4 bases, leaving 8 bases between the germline ends. Germline V lookup: CDR1 KGHSH, CDR2 LQKENI.

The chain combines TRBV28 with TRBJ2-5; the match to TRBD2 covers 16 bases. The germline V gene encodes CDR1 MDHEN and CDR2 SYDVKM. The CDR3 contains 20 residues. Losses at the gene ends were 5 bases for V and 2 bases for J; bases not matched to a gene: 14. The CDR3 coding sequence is TGTGCCAGCAGTCCAACGGCCGGGACTAGCGGGAGGGTCGAACAAGAGACCCAGTACTTC. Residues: CASSPTAGTSGRVEQETQYF.

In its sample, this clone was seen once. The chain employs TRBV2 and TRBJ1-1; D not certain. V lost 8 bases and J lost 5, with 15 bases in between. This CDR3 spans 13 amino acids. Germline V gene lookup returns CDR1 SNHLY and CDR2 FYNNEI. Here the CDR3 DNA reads TGTGCCAGCCTACAAAGGGCTGGGACTGAAGCTTTCTTT. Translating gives CASLQRAGTEAFF.

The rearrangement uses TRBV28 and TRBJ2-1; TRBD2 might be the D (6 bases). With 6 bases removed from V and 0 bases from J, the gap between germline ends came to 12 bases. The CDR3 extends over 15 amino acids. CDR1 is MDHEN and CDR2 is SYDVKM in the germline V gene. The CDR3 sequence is CASRAAGGSYNEQFF. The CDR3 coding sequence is TGTGCCAGCAGGGCTGCCGGGGGCTCCTACAATGAGCAGTTCTTC.

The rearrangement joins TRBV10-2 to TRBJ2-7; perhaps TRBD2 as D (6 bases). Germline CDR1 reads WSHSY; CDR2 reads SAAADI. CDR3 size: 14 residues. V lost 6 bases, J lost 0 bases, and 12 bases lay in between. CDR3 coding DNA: TGCGCCAGCAGCGTGGGAGGCAGCTCCTACGAGCAGTACTTC. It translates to CASSVGGSSYEQYF.

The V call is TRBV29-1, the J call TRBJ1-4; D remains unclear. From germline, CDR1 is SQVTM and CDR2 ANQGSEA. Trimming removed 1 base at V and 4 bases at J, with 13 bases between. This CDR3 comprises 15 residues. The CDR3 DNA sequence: TGCAGCGTTGAAGTTGGGAGCGGCTTTAATGAAAAACTGTTTTTT. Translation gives CSVEVGSGFNEKLFF.

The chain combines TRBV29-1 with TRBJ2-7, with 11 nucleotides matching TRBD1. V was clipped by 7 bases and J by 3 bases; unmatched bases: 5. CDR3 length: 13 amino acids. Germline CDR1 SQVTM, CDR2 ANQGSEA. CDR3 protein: CSAGTGGIYEQYF. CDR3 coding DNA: TGCAGCGCCGGGACAGGGGGGATCTACGAGCAGTACTTC.

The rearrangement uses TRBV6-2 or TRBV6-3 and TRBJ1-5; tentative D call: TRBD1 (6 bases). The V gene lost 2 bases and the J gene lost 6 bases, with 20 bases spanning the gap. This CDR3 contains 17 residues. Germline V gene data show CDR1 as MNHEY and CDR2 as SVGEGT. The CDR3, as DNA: TGTGCCAGCAGTTACGGCCTGGGGACATCGTCGGGTCAGCCCCAGCATTTT. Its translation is CASSYGLGTSSGQPQHF.

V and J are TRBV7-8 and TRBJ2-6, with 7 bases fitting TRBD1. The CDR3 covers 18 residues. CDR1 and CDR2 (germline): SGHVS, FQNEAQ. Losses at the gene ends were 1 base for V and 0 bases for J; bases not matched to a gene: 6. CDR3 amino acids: CASSLGQGWYSGANVLTF. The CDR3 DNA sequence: TGTGCCAGCAGCTTAGGACAGGGTTGGTACTCTGGGGCCAACGTCCTGACTTTC.

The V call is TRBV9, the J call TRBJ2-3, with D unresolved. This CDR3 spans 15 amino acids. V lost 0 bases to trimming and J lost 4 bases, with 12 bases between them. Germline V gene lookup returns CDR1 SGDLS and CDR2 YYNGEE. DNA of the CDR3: TGTGCCAGCAGCGTAGCGGGCTTTCAGCCAGATACGCAGTATTTT. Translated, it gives CASSVAGFQPDTQYF.

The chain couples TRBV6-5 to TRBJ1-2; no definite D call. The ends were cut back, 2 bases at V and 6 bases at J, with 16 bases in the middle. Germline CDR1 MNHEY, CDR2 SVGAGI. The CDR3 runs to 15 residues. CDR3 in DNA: TGTGCCAGCAGTTACGAGGTGTTATCCCCGGATGGCTACACCTTC. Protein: CASSYEVLSPDGYTF.

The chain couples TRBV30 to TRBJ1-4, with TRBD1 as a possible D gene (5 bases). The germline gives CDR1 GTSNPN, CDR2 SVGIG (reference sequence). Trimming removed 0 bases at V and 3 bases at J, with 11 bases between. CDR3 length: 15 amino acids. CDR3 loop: CAWSVQEASNEKLFF. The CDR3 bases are TGTGCCTGGAGTGTACAGGAAGCATCTAATGAAAAACTGTTTTTT.

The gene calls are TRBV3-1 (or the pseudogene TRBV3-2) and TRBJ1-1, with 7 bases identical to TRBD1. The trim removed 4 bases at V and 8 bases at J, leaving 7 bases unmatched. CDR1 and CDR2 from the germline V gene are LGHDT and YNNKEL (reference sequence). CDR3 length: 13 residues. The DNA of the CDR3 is TGTGCCAGCAGCCCGGTTCCGGGACAGGAAGCTTTCTTT. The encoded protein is CASSPVPGQEAFF.

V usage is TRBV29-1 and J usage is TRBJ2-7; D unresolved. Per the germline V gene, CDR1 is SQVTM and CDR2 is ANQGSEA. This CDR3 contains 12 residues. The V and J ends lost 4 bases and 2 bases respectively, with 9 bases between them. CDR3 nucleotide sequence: TGCAGCGTTGGGAAGGTCCCCTACGAGCAGTACTTC. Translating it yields CSVGKVPYEQYF.

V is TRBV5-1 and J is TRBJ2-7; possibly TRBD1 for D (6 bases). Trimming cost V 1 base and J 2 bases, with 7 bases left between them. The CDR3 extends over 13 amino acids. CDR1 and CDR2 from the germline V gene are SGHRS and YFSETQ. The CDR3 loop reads CASSLPGAYEQYF. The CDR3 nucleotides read TGCGCCAGCAGCTTGCCAGGGGCCTACGAGCAGTACTTC.

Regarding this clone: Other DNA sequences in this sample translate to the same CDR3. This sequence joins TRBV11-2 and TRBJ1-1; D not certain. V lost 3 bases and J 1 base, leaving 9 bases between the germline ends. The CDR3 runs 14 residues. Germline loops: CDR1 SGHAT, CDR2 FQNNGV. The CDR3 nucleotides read TGTGCCAGCAGCTTGGTCCCACAGAACACTGAAGCTTTCTTT. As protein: CASSLVPQNTEAFF.

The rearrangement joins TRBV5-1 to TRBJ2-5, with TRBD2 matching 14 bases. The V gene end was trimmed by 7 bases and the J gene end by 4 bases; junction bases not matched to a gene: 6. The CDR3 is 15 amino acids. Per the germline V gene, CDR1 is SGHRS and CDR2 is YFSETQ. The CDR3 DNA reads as TGCGCCAGCCTCCCCGGGACTAGCGGGAGAGAGACCCAGTACTTC. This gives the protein CASLPGTSGRETQYF.

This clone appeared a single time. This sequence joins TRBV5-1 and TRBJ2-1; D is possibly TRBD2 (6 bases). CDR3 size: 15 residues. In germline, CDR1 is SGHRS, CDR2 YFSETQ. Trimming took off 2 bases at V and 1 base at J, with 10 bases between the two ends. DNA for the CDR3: TGCGCCAGCAGCTTCATCGCGGGATCCTACAATGAGCAGTTCTTC. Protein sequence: CASSFIAGSYNEQFF. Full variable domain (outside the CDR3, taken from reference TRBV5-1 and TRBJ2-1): KAGVTQTPRYLIKTRGQQVTLSCSPISGHRSVSWYQQTPGQGLQFLFEYFSETQRNKGNFPGRFSGRQFSNSRSEMNVSTLELGDSALYLCASSFIAGSYNEQFFGPGTRLTVL.

In DNA form, the CDR3 reads TGTGCCAGCAGCCAAGGTCTGGGACGGAAGCATCAGCCCCAGCATTTT. Translated: CASSQGLGRKHQPQHF. The chain has TRBV3-1 (or the pseudogene TRBV3-2) and TRBJ1-5; D perhaps matches TRBD1 (5 bases). CDR3 size: 16 residues. The V end was cut by 1 base, the J end by 5 bases, with 15 bases between. CDR1 is LGHDT, CDR2 YNNKEL, per germline (reference sequence).

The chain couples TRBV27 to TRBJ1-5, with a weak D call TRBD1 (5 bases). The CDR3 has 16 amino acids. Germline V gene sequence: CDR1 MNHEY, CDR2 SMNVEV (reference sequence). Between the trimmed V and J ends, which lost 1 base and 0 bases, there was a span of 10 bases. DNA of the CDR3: TGTGCCAGCAGTTTATGGGGCAGTAATAGCAATCAGCCCCAGCATTTT. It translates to CASSLWGSNSNQPQHF.

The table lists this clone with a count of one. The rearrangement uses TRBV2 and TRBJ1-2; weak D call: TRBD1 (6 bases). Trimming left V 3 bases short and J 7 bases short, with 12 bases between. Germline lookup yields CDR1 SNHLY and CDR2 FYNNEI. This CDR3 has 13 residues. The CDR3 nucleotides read TGTGCCAGCAGTGACTCAGGGGCGAGTGGCTACACCTTC. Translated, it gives CASSDSGASGYTF.